This record concerns one T cell receptor (beta chain) sequence. The sample is drawn from a study of T cell changes during pregnancy in multiple sclerosis. The CDR3 totals 15 residues. The V end was cut by 5 bases, the J end by 1 base, with 14 bases between. Germline V CDR1 and CDR2: PRHDT, FYEKMQ (reference sequence). TCRdb's copy holds only in-frame clones and misses some; the assay was immunoSEQ multiplex PCR. This sample has 40,000 to 45,000 clones, with around 93% found just once. This material consisted of CD4+ T cells from peripheral blood mononuclear cells, taken in the third trimester of pregnancy. The V call is TRBV13, the J call TRBJ2-5, with D maybe TRBD1 (5 bases). The sequence derives from a female donor with multiple sclerosis, enrolled in a pregnancy study. Here the CDR3 reads CASSPRRGSQETQYF. CDR3 coding DNA: TGTGCCAGCAGCCCCCGTAGGGGATCCCAAGAGACCCAGTACTTC.